This entry describes one T cell receptor (beta chain). Its target is unknown. TCRdb recomputed calls from the 5' RACE reads with MiXCR, one row per CDR3 protein. The sample yields around 340,000 distinct CDR3 sequences, around 9% seen once. There were only healthy Caucasians among the donors. This entry comes from a study of identical twins. Study-wide results and limits: The authors drew conclusions from cross-sectional statistical analysis rather than following the same donors. Cord blood's abundant beta clonotypes had fewer insertions, unlike memory repertoires.

Per germline, CDR1 SGHRS and CDR2 YFSETQ. The CDR3 has 16 amino acids. Trimming cost V 5 bases and J 2 bases; bases outside gene matches: 8. The chain recombines TRBV5-1 with TRBJ2-1; 9 positions match TRBD2. The TCR comes from a woman in her forties or fifties in good health. Input material: naive T cells sorted from blood. The chain's CDR3 is CASSLAGAGTYNEQFF. CDR3 bases: TGCGCCAGCAGTTTAGCGGGAGCGGGGACCTACAATGAGCAGTTCTTC.